These 15 T cell receptor beta chains were sequenced from one sample in a study of T cell changes during pregnancy in multiple sclerosis. Profiling relied on immunoSEQ multiplex PCR, and the TCRdb table lists in-frame clones only, not all of them. This sample yields roughly 80,000 clones, of which about 91% are seen a single time; approximately 2% belongs to the top ten. Sample: peripheral blood, taken before pregnancy. Receptors were obtained from a female donor with multiple sclerosis, enrolled in a pregnancy study.

This clone was seen once. The chain joins TRBV2 to TRBJ2-7; 7 nucleotides match TRBD2. V lost 2 bases and J lost 6; bases outside the gene matches: 4. The CDR3 runs 13 residues. CDR1 is SNHLY, CDR2 FYNNEI, per germline. CDR3 DNA: TGTGCCAGCAGTGAACCGCCGGGGGGCGAGCAGTACTTC. Amino acids: CASSEPPGGEQYF.

The gene calls are TRBV12-2 and TRBJ1-2; TRBD1, the table's D call, lacks a check against the DNA. TRBV12-2 is deemed a pseudogene. This CDR3 is 14 amino acids long. Here the CDR3 reads CASRSPREPSGYTF. The CDR3 DNA reads as TGTGCAAGTCGCTCACCCAGGGAACCTAGTGGCTACACCTTC.

The chain recombines TRBV19 with TRBJ1-5; D possibly corresponds to TRBD1 (6 bases). CDR1 is LNHDA, CDR2 SQIVND, per germline (reference sequence). There are 13 residues in the CDR3. V was trimmed by 6 bases and J by 1 base, leaving 7 bases between them. CDR3 sequence reads: CASRGQSNQPQHF. CDR3 in DNA: TGTGCCAGTAGAGGACAGAGCAATCAGCCCCAGCATTTT.

The gene calls are TRBV9 and TRBJ1-6, with 9 bases identical to TRBD1. The CDR3 covers 14 residues. The germline V gene encodes CDR1 SGDLS and CDR2 YYNGEE. The V and J ends lost 4 bases and 7 bases, in that order; junction bases with no gene match: 3. The CDR3 DNA reads TGTGCCAGCAGCCGGGACAGGGAGAATTCACCCCTCCACTTT. Translated, it gives CASSRDRENSPLHF.

The genes are TRBV13 and TRBJ2-1, with 13 bases matching TRBD2. CDR1 and CDR2 from the germline V gene are PRHDT and FYEKMQ (reference sequence). This CDR3 has 19 residues. The V segment lost 3 bases and the J segment 0 bases; nucleotides outside the gene matches: 8. CDR3 bases: TGTGCCAGCAGCTTCTCCGGGACTAGCGGGGTCCGCTCCTACAATGAGCAGTTCTTC. Amino acids: CASSFSGTSGVRSYNEQFF.

This sequence joins TRBV6-1 and TRBJ1-1; 7 nucleotides agree with TRBD1. V shed 5 bases, J shed 0 bases, and the junction held 6 bases outside the gene matches. This CDR3 is 15 amino acids long. CDR1 and CDR2 from the germline V gene are MNHNS and SASEGT. The CDR3 nucleotides are TGTGCCAGCAGTTTTAGGACAGGCCTGAACACTGAAGCTTTCTTT. It yields the protein CASSFRTGLNTEAFF.

V gene TRBV25-1 combines with J gene TRBJ1-1; TRBD1 is a possible D gene (6 bases). The germline V gene has CDR1 MGHDK and CDR2 SYGVNS. V shed 1 base and J shed 1 base, with 13 bases lying between them. The CDR3 consists of 16 residues. CDR3: CASSELGGRSNTEAFF. The CDR3, as DNA: TGTGCCAGCAGTGAATTGGGGGGGCGGTCGAACACTGAAGCTTTCTTT.

V is TRBV30 and J is TRBJ1-6, with D possibly TRBD1 on 6 matching bases. The CDR3 extends over 13 amino acids. Germline CDR1 is GTSNPN and CDR2 is SVGIG (reference sequence). The V end was cut by 5 bases, the J end by 9 bases, with 14 bases between. The DNA for the CDR3 is TGTGCCTGGGCCGGGACAACGAGTTCACCCCTCCACTTT. Protein sequence: CAWAGTTSSPLHF.

The V gene is TRBV21-1, the J gene TRBJ2-7; TRBD1, the D gene given by the table, was not confirmed from the DNA. TRBV21-1 is designated a pseudogene. The CDR3 totals 14 residues. The CDR3 region has the DNA TGTGCCAGCAGCAGACAGGGGGGCTCCTACGAGCAGTACTTC. Amino acid sequence: CASSRQGGSYEQYF.

The gene calls are TRBV5-1 and TRBJ1-2; a possible D gene is TRBD1 (6 bases). The germline V and J ends were trimmed by 4 bases and 2 bases, with 18 bases remaining between them. The CDR3 covers 16 residues. Germline lookup yields CDR1 SGHRS and CDR2 YFSETQ. CDR3 sequence reads: CASSPGGQGRNYGYTF. CDR3 nucleotide sequence: TGCGCCAGCAGCCCGGGCGGCCAGGGGCGCAACTATGGCTACACCTTC.

The chain recombines TRBV6-6 with TRBJ1-5; D might be TRBD1 (5 bases). Germline CDR1 reads MNHNY; CDR2 reads SVGAGI (reference sequence). This CDR3 is 15 amino acids long. Trimming left V 5 bases short and J 3 bases short, with 14 bases between. This chain's CDR3 is CASSPKTAYNQPQHF. The CDR3 nucleotides are TGTGCCAGCAGTCCCAAGACAGCCTACAATCAGCCCCAGCATTTT.

The rearrangement links TRBV5-1 to TRBJ1-2; 8 positions agree with TRBD1. Germline V CDR1 and CDR2: SGHRS, YFSETQ. The CDR3 runs 14 residues. The V gene end was trimmed by 6 bases and the J gene end by 8 bases; junction bases not matched to a gene: 12. The CDR3: CASTSDRARNGYTF. The CDR3 coding sequence is TGCGCCAGCACCTCGGACAGGGCACGAAACGGCTACACCTTC.

The chain has TRBV18 and TRBJ2-5; possible D gene TRBD1, 5 bases. Germline lookup yields CDR1 KGHSH and CDR2 LQKENI. Trimming shortened V by 6 bases and J by 4 bases, and 15 bases separated the two germline ends. The CDR3 consists of 14 residues. For the CDR3, the DNA is TGTGCCAGCTCGGAAGGGGCCTGGGGAGAGACCCAGTACTTC. It yields the protein CASSEGAWGETQYF.

V usage is TRBV6-5 and J usage is TRBJ1-6; perhaps TRBD1 as D (6 bases). Germline loops: CDR1 MNHEY, CDR2 SVGAGI. Trimming cost V 6 bases and J 7 bases, with 16 bases left between them. CDR3 length: 15 residues. CDR3 residues: CASRLWDTQNSPLHF. DNA for the CDR3: TGTGCCAGCAGGCTTTGGGACACACAAAATTCACCCCTCCACTTT.

The chain uses TRBV18 and TRBJ1-2, with D perhaps matching TRBD1 (6 bases). Germline V CDR1 and CDR2: KGHSH, LQKENI. This CDR3 spans 16 amino acids. V dropped 3 bases and J dropped 1 base, with 15 bases sitting between them. CDR3 sequence (DNA): TGTGCCAGCTCACCTTACACAGGGACCCTTAACTATGGCTACACCTTC. It codes for CASSPYTGTLNYGYTF.